The sequence of this TCR beta chain was determined in a study of blood T cell repertoires in COVID-19. On the study more broadly: Specimens from acute and convalescent COVID-19 originated in the United States, Italy and Spain. In each case, the material was cDNA or gDNA derived from T cells, B-cell-depleted T cells, or PBMCs.

The CDR3 runs 16 residues. With V trimmed by 1 base and J by 5 bases, 8 bases remained unmatched. Germline V gene sequence: CDR1 SGHVS, CDR2 FQNEAQ. Original data processing: Counts of nucleated cells, estimated from reference gene primer amplification, were obtained. The protocol was immunoSEQ multiplex PCR, while the TCRdb copy is restricted to in-frame clones and leaves out a portion. V, J and clone size were drawn from that table, and D and trimming were deduced from the DNA. The sample carries around 280,000 clones, 70% to 90% recorded once. The sample was peripheral blood. The V call is TRBV7-8, the J call TRBJ1-5; 7 bases are a match to TRBD1. The sequence came from an older man with acute or convalescent COVID-19. Written as DNA, the CDR3 is TGTGCCAGCAGCTTAGTACCCAGGGGGTTGGATCAGCCCCAGCATTTT. Translated: CASSLVPRGLDQPQHF.